This T cell receptor (beta chain) originates from a study of identical twins. Whole-study findings and limits: Abundant beta clonotypes from cord blood had fewer insertions, unlike memory repertoires, which showed none.

Germline trimming cut 7 bases from V and 0 bases from J; bases unmatched to any gene: 8. The CDR3 sequence is 15 residues long. Germline lookup yields CDR1 GTSNPN and CDR2 SVGIG (reference sequence). TCRdb reprocessed the 5' RACE reads with MiXCR, giving one entry per CDR3 protein. The table has around 570,000 distinct CDR3 sequences, more than 9% seen once; the top ten hold under 3.5%. A remark on this clonotype: As yet, its antigen is unknown.

These data were also filed under a second study, of yellow fever vaccine responses in identical twins. This second study notes: Twins reportedly appeared to share part of their vaccine T cell response while keeping part individual.

The source material was PBMCs. J is TRBJ2-3 and V is TRBV30; the match to TRBD1 covers 9 bases. This clonotype originated in a woman aged 18-35 years in good health. Here the CDR3 DNA reads TGTGCCTCCCAGGGACAGGGAACTAGCACAGATACGCAGTATTTT. This encodes CASQGQGTSTDTQYF.